This T cell receptor (beta chain) was sequenced during a study of T cells in Graves' hyperthyroidism and ophthalmopathy. Study-level information: Peripheral blood collection took place at initial diagnosis, before any treatment. Study-level results: Ophthalmopathy was told apart from stable hyperthyroidism by a 13 V-J model. Most thyroid clonotypes expanded above 0.001 were also detected in blood.

PBMCs were collected from a roughly 9.7 ml volume of fresh peripheral blood. Amplification yielded TCR beta CDR3 regions, with RNA transcripts as the source. First-round RT-PCR targeting the TCR CDR3 was performed with the HTBI primer set. Using its own MiXCR run on the multiplex PCR reads, TCRdb lists one record per CDR3 protein. The sample carries about 840,000 distinct CDR3 sequences, 38% recorded once. Comment on this clonotype: Its antigen is undetermined.

The source is a man aged 18 to 29 with Graves' hyperthyroidism. The material sequenced was blood.

The CDR3 DNA is TGCGCCAGCAGCTCGACAGGGAGTCGTGGCTACACCTTC. Amino acid sequence: CASSSTGSRGYTF. The gene calls are TRBV5-1 and TRBJ1-2, with 7 bases that match TRBD1. Losses at the gene ends were 3 bases for V and 7 bases for J; bases not matched to a gene: 6. Germline V lookup: CDR1 SGHRS, CDR2 YFSETQ. CDR3 length: 13 residues.